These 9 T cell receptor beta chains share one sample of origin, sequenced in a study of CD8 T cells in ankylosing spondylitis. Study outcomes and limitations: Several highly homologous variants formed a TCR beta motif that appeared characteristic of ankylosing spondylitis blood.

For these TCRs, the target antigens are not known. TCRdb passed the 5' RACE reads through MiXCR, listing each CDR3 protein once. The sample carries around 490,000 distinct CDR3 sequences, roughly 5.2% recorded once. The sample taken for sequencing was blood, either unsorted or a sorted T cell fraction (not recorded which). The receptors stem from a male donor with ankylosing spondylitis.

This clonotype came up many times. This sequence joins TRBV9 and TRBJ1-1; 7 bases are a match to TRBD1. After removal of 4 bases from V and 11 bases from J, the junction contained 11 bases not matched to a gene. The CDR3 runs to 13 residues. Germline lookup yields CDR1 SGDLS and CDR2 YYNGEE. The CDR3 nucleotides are TGTGCCAGCAGCCCCCTCCGAGAGGGGGCCGCTTTCTTT. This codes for CASSPLREGAAFF.

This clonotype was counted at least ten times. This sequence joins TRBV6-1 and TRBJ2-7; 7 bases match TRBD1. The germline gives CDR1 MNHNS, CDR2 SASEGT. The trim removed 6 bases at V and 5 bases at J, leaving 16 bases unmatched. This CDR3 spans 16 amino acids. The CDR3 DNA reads TGTGCCAGCAGGACTTTTACAGGGGTACTTCCTCACGAGCAGTACTTC. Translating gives CASRTFTGVLPHEQYF.

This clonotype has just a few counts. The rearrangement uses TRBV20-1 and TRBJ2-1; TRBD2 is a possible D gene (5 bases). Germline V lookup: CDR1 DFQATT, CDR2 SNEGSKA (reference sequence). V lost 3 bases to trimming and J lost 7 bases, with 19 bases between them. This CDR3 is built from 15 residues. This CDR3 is CSAREDGEYTNEQFF. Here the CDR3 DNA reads TGCAGTGCTAGGGAAGACGGGGAGTACACGAATGAGCAGTTCTTC.

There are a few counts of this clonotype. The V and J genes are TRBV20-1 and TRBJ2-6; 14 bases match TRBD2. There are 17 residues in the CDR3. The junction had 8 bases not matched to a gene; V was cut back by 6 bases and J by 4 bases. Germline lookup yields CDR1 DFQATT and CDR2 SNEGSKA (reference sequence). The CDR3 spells CSALGLAGVGGANVLTF. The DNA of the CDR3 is TGCAGTGCCCTGGGACTAGCGGGAGTGGGGGGGGCCAACGTCCTGACTTTC.

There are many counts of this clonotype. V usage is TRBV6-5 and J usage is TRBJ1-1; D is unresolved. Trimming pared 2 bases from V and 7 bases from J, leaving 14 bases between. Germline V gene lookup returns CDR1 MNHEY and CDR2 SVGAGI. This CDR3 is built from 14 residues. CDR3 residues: CASSYRSGRVEAFF. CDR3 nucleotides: TGTGCCAGCAGTTACAGATCCGGACGGGTTGAAGCTTTCTTT.

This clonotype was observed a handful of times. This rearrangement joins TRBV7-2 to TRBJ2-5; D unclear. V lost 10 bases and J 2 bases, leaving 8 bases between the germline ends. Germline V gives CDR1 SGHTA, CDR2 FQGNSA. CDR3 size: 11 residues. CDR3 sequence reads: CATGRQETQYF. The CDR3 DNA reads TGTGCCACCGGACGGCAAGAGACCCAGTACTTC. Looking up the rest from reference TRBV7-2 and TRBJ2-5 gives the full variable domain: GAGVSQSPSNKVTEKGKDVELRCDPISGHTALYWYRQSLGQGLEFLIYFQGNSAPDKSGLPSDRFSAERTGGSVSTLTIQRTQQEDSAVYLCATGRQETQYFGPGTRLLVL.

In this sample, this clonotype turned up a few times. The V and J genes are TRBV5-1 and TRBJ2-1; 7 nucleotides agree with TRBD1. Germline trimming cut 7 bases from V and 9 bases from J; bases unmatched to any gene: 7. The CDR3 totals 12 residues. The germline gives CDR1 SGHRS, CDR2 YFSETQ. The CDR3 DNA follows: TGCGCCAGCGGCTACAGGGGCGGTGAGCAGTTCTTC. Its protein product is CASGYRGGEQFF.

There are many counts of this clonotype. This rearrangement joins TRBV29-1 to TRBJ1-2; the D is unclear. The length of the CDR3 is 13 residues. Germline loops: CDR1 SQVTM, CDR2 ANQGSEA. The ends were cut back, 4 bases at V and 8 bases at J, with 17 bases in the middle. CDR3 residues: CSVAVRRDKGYTF. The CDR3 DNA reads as TGCAGCGTTGCTGTTCGAAGGGATAAAGGCTACACCTTC.

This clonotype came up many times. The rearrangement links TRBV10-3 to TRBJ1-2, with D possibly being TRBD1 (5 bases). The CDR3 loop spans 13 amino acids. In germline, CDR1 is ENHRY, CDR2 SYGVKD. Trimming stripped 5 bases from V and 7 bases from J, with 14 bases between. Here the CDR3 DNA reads TGTGCCATCAGTCGCCCGCGGGGCATTGGCTACACCTTC. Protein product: CAISRPRGIGYTF.